This TCR beta chain derives from a study of OX40 agonist ivuxolimab in advanced cancers. Study-level points and caveats: Researchers did not establish what antigens the expanded peripheral T cells target.

Germline V gives CDR1 SGHRS, CDR2 YFSETQ. Trimming at V came to 0 bases and at J to 5 bases, leaving 3 bases not matched to a gene. The CDR3 spans 15 residues. Sequencing was performed with immunoSEQ multiplex PCR; in TCRdb, only in-frame clones are kept and a portion is missing. The table includes approximately 66,000 clones, around 83% detected once. About this clone itself: Its specificity is unknown.

The sample was CD4+ or CD8+ T cells sorted from blood, taken in a trial of the OX40 agonist ivuxolimab. The V and J genes are TRBV5-1 and TRBJ2-5; 11 bases are shared with TRBD2. The origin of this receptor is an adult with an advanced solid tumor such as melanoma, head and neck, liver or kidney cancer. The CDR3 nucleotides read TGCGCCAGCAGCTTGGTAGCGGGGGGGCAGGAGACCCAGTACTTC. Protein sequence: CASSLVAGGQETQYF. The full variable domain, in which reference TRBV5-1 and TRBJ2-5 provide the parts outside the CDR3, is KAGVTQTPRYLIKTRGQQVTLSCSPISGHRSVSWYQQTPGQGLQFLFEYFSETQRNKGNFPGRFSGRQFSNSRSEMNVSTLELGDSALYLCASSLVAGGQETQYFGPGTRLLVL.